Presented here are 25 T cell receptor beta chains from one specimen sequenced in a study of T cell repertoires in cytomegalovirus infection (dated by TCRdb to between 2019 and 2020). Their specific antigens are unknown. According to the study, the label for this sample's treatment or condition signals: in vitro stimulation with specific CMV peptide epitopes to enrich CMV-specific T cells. The sequencer listed for this sample is Illumina HiSeq 1500. TCRdb's own reprocessing of the public reads used fastp at Q25 and MiXCR and kept productive beta chains. All rows with the same CDR3 protein become a single entry with the most common DNA and genes. The sample table records approximately 590,000 distinct CDR3 sequences; just under 40% of these occur just once. In total, the top ten clones hold 48% of the sample. Sequences were derived from cultured PBMCs, sampled from culture after CMV antigen stimulation. The source is a human donor in good health (CMV status not recorded). Some clones in this sample may be carry-over from other donors' samples.

The chain has TRBV27 and TRBJ2-3; D is perhaps TRBD2 (6 bases). Trimming left V 5 bases short and J 6 bases short, with 18 bases between. CDR3 length equals 15 residues. CDR1 is MNHEY, CDR2 SMNVEV, per germline (reference sequence). This CDR3 reads CASSNNPGVRDTQYF. CDR3 DNA sequence: TGTGCCAGCAGTAACAACCCGGGGGTCCGGGATACGCAGTATTTT.

This clonotype was seen a handful of times. V gene TRBV6-1 combines with J gene TRBJ1-1; D is unresolved. The CDR3 runs to 14 residues. The ends were cut back, 7 bases at V and 1 base at J, with 13 bases in the middle. Germline V CDR1 and CDR2: MNHNS, SASEGT. The CDR3 DNA sequence: TGTGCCAGCACTTGGATCTCGGAGAACACTGAAGCTTTCTTT. Amino acids: CASTWISENTEAFF.

This clonotype was observed a handful of times. The CDR3, as DNA: TGTGCCAGCACTTCCTTAGCCAGGGGGCGTTGGGGAGAGACCCAGTACTTC. It yields the protein CASTSLARGRWGETQYF. This chain links TRBV6-1 with TRBJ2-5, with 8 bases aligning to TRBD1. Germline values: CDR1 MNHNS, CDR2 SASEGT. With 7 bases clipped from V and 4 bases from J, the junction kept 17 bases outside the gene matches. The CDR3 has 17 residues.

The chain links TRBV6-2 or TRBV6-3 to TRBJ2-1; 11 bases map to TRBD2. The CDR3 is made up of 15 amino acids. CDR1 and CDR2 (germline): MNHEY, SVGEGT. The trim removed 5 bases at V and 8 bases at J, leaving 8 bases unmatched. The CDR3 sequence is CASSLGTSGADEQFF. In DNA form, the CDR3 reads TGTGCCAGCAGTCTCGGGACTAGCGGTGCAGATGAGCAGTTCTTC.

This clonotype was seen ten or more times. One end of the junction varies from germline; a read error may be responsible. The gene calls are TRBV12-3 or TRBV12-4 and TRBJ2-3, with 8 bases lining up with TRBD1. The CDR3 sequence is 13 residues long. CDR3: CASRGTGTDTQYF. The CDR3 bases are TGTGCCAGCAGGGGGACAGGCACCGATACGCAGTATTTT.

The chain carries TRBV7-2 and TRBJ2-1; D gene unclear. V was trimmed by 3 bases and J by 0 bases, leaving 9 bases between them. Germline assignment: CDR1 SGHTA and CDR2 FQGNSA. This CDR3 contains 15 residues. CDR3 in amino acids: CASSFLGSSYNEQFF. The DNA for the CDR3 is TGTGCCAGCAGCTTTCTAGGAAGCTCCTACAATGAGCAGTTCTTC. The full variable domain, rest sourced from reference TRBV7-2 and TRBJ2-1, is GAGVSQSPSNKVTEKGKDVELRCDPISGHTALYWYRQSLGQGLEFLIYFQGNSAPDKSGLPSDRFSAERTGGSVSTLTIQRTQQEDSAVYLCASSFLGSSYNEQFFGPGTRLTVL.

The rearrangement joins TRBV11-2 to TRBJ2-7; 10 positions match TRBD1. J lost 5 bases, V lost 0 bases, and 4 bases had no gene match. CDR1 is SGHAT and CDR2 is FQNNGV in the germline V gene. This CDR3 is built from 15 residues. CDR3 residues: CASSLDGTGVHEQYF. The DNA of the CDR3 is TGTGCCAGCAGCTTAGATGGGACAGGGGTGCACGAGCAGTACTTC.

This clonotype was detected many times. The CDR3 DNA reads TGTGCCAGCAGCTGGAAGGCGGGGCAGGGGGTCAATTCACCCCTCCACTTT. This translates into CASSWKAGQGVNSPLHF. The V and J genes are TRBV7-2 and TRBJ1-6; 7 bases agree with TRBD1. Losses at the gene ends were 4 bases for V and 7 bases for J; bases not matched to a gene: 13. The CDR3 length is 17 residues. CDR1 is SGHTA, CDR2 FQGNSA, per germline.

V and J are TRBV3-1 and TRBJ2-2, with 9 bases fitting TRBD2. CDR1 and CDR2 from the germline V gene are LGHDT and YNNKEL (reference sequence). CDR3 length: 16 residues. The J segment lost 6 bases and the V segment lost 4 bases, leaving 9 bases of the junction unmatched. DNA of the CDR3: TGTGCCAGCAGCCTCCGGACTAGCGCGTTCGCCGGGGAGCTGTTTTTT. This encodes CASSLRTSAFAGELFF.

This clonotype was observed a handful of times. The chain couples TRBV27 to TRBJ1-2; 9 positions agree with TRBD1. The CDR3 extends over 14 amino acids. Losses at the gene ends were 5 bases for V and 7 bases for J; bases not matched to a gene: 8. From germline, CDR1 is MNHEY and CDR2 SMNVEV (reference sequence). The CDR3 DNA reads as TGTGCCAGCAGTCGATGGGGGACAGGGTTTGGCTACACCTTC. Translation: CASSRWGTGFGYTF.

The chain recombines TRBV7-2 with TRBJ2-3; 11 nucleotides agree with TRBD2. The V gene end was trimmed by 5 bases and the J gene end by 3 bases; junction bases not matched to a gene: 4. Germline V lookup: CDR1 SGHTA, CDR2 FQGNSA. The CDR3 consists of 15 residues. CDR3 DNA: TGTGCCAGCAGCGTACTAGCGGGAGTAACAGATACGCAGTATTTT. Translating gives CASSVLAGVTDTQYF.

This clonotype was seen repeatedly, ten times or more. This chain uses TRBV6-1 with TRBJ2-3, with TRBD1 matching 7 bases. CDR3 length: 16 amino acids. Trimming removed 5 bases from V and 2 bases from J; junction bases left unmatched: 10. CDR1 MNHNS and CDR2 SASEGT come from the germline V gene. DNA of the CDR3: TGTGCCAGCAGTTCGGGACAGTACGTCTCCACAGATACGCAGTATTTT. Translated: CASSSGQYVSTDTQYF.

This chain connects TRBV5-1 to TRBJ2-3; 10 positions match TRBD2. With 5 bases clipped from V and 7 bases from J, the junction kept 10 bases outside the gene matches. Germline V gene sequence: CDR1 SGHRS, CDR2 YFSETQ. The CDR3 spans 15 residues. CDR3 amino acids: CASRPPGLALNTQYF. The CDR3 bases are TGCGCCAGCAGACCGCCGGGACTAGCGTTGAATACGCAGTATTTT.

The gene calls are TRBV7-6 and TRBJ1-1; tentative D call: TRBD1 (6 bases). This CDR3 is built from 13 residues. The germline gives CDR1 SGHVS, CDR2 FNYEAQ. Deletions cut 8 bases from V and 0 bases from J, with 10 bases between. This chain's CDR3 is CASVGALNTEAFF. Written as DNA, the CDR3 is TGTGCCAGCGTGGGGGCTCTGAACACTGAAGCTTTCTTT. The full variable domain, completed using reference TRBV7-6 and TRBJ1-1, is GAGVSQSPRYKVTKRGQDVALRCDPISGHVSLYWYRQALGQGPEFLTYFNYEAQQDKSGLPNDRFSAERPEGSISTLTIQRTEQRDSAMYRCASVGALNTEAFFGQGTRLTVV.

This clonotype appeared many times. V usage is TRBV7-8 and J usage is TRBJ2-5; a possible D gene is TRBD2 (5 bases). The CDR3 loop spans 13 amino acids. Trimming stripped 2 bases from V and 4 bases from J, with 8 bases between. CDR1 is SGHVS and CDR2 is FQNEAQ in the germline V gene. CDR3 bases: TGTGCCAGCAGCTTAATGCTAGCAGAGACCCAGTACTTC. Translation: CASSLMLAETQYF.

This chain uses TRBV27 with TRBJ2-5, with 7 nucleotides matching TRBD2. The CDR3 is made up of 15 amino acids. The trim removed 3 bases at V and 2 bases at J, leaving 6 bases unmatched. CDR1 is MNHEY, CDR2 SMNVEV, per germline (reference sequence). CDR3 loop: CASSFLGGQQETQYF. The CDR3 region has the DNA TGTGCCAGCAGTTTTTTGGGAGGGCAGCAAGAGACCCAGTACTTC.

V usage is TRBV28 and J usage is TRBJ2-7; D assignment may be TRBD1 or TRBD2 (5 bases each). CDR1 is MDHEN and CDR2 is SYDVKM in the germline V gene. Trimming stripped 3 bases from V and 6 bases from J, with 24 bases between. This CDR3 contains 17 residues. CDR3 in DNA: TGTGCCAGCAGTTTCTCATCTCCCGGGCTTTGGGGGAGCGAGCAGTACTTC. Translating it yields CASSFSSPGLWGSEQYF.

This clonotype was found once. CDR3 sequence (DNA): TGTGCCAGCAGCATAGGGACTAGAGTTCTCCACGAGCAGTACTTC. The encoded protein is CASSIGTRVLHEQYF. The chain has TRBV7-4 and TRBJ2-7, with 8 bases aligning to TRBD2. Germline lookup yields CDR1 SGHVT and CDR2 SQSDAQ. The CDR3 sequence is 15 residues long. Losses at the gene ends were 5 bases for V and 5 bases for J; bases not matched to a gene: 11.

The chain couples TRBV20-1 to TRBJ2-1; TRBD1 matches 7 bases. From germline, CDR1 is DFQATT and CDR2 SNEGSKA (reference sequence). The CDR3 runs to 15 residues. With 0 bases clipped from V and 5 bases from J, the junction kept 7 bases outside the gene matches. In nucleotides, the CDR3 is TGCAGTGCTAGAGATCTCTGGACAGGAAACAATGAGCAGTTCTTC. Translating it yields CSARDLWTGNNEQFF.

This clonotype was recorded a few times. This chain joins TRBV6-6 and TRBJ1-3, with unresolved D. V gave up 0 bases and J gave up 4 bases, with 7 bases separating them. The CDR3 is made up of 14 amino acids. The germline CDR1 and CDR2 sequences are MNHNY and SVGAGI (reference sequence). CDR3 residues: CASSYSAGGNTIYF. CDR3 nucleotides: TGTGCCAGCAGTTACTCTGCCGGCGGAAACACCATATATTTT.

The chain recombines TRBV10-3 with TRBJ2-5; 7 bases fit TRBD2. V was clipped by 7 bases and J by 1 base; unmatched bases: 3. CDR3 length equals 13 residues. The germline CDR1 and CDR2 sequences are ENHRY and SYGVKD. CDR3 protein: CAIKGGSQETQYF. Here the CDR3 DNA reads TGTGCCATCAAGGGCGGGAGCCAAGAGACCCAGTACTTC.

The V gene is TRBV7-8, the J gene TRBJ2-7; D remains unclear. With 5 bases removed from V and 3 bases from J, the gap between germline ends came to 5 bases. CDR1 SGHVS and CDR2 FQNEAQ come from the germline V gene. This CDR3 spans 11 amino acids. The chain's CDR3 is CASSPDYEQYF. DNA of the CDR3: TGTGCCAGCAGCCCAGACTACGAGCAGTACTTC.

This clonotype was seen only a few times. The rearrangement uses TRBV7-2 and TRBJ2-1, with D possibly being TRBD1 (6 bases). Germline V gene lookup returns CDR1 SGHTA and CDR2 FQGNSA. The CDR3 has 16 amino acids. The germline V and J ends were trimmed by 0 bases and 5 bases, with 14 bases remaining between them. For the CDR3, the DNA is TGTGCCAGCAGCTTAGCGGGACAATCTTTTAACAATGAGCAGTTCTTC. Translation gives CASSLAGQSFNNEQFF.

In its sample, this clonotype was seen a few times. This sequence joins TRBV7-8 and TRBJ2-3; either TRBD1 or TRBD2 may fit D (5 bases each). Per germline, CDR1 SGHVS and CDR2 FQNEAQ. Trimming stripped 1 base from V and 8 bases from J, with 10 bases between. The CDR3 is 13 residues long. The CDR3 spells CASSLGGAGTQYF. CDR3 DNA: TGTGCCAGCAGCTTAGGAGGGGCTGGTACGCAGTATTTT.

The J gene is TRBJ2-7, the V gene TRBV25-1; 10 bases fit TRBD1. V gave up 1 base and J gave up 3 bases; unmatched junction bases: 6. The CDR3 length is 16 residues. Germline-derived CDR1 and CDR2 are MGHDK and SYGVNS. In nucleotides, the CDR3 is TGTGCCAGCAGTGAATGGCGGACAGGGGGTGACTACGAGCAGTACTTC. Translation gives CASSEWRTGGDYEQYF.